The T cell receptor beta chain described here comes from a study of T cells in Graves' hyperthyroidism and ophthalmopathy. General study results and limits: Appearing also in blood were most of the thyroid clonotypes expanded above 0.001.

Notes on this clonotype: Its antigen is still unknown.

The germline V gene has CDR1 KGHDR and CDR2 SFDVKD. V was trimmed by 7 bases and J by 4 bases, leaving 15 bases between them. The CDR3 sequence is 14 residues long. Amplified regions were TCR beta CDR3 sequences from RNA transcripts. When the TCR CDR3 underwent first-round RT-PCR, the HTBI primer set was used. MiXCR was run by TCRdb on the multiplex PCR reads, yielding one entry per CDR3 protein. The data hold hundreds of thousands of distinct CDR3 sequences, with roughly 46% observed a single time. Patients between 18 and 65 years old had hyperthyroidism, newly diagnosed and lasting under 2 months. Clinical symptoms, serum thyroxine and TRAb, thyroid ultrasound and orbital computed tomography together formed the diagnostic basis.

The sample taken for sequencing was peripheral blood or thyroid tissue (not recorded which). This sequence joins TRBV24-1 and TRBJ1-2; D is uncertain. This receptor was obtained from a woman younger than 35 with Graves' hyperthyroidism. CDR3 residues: CATSDRSSRYGYTF. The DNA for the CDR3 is TGTGCCACCAGCGATCGGTCGAGTCGCTATGGCTACACCTTC.